The sequence of this TCR beta chain was determined in a study of T-cell memory formation after mild COVID-19 (dated by TCRdb to the early 2020s). At the level of the whole study: TCR sequence clusters from the two donors were largely donor specific. In a couple of donors, T-cell clones that expanded and contracted after mild COVID-19 were tracked by sequencing TCRalpha and TCRbeta repertoires over time. The cohort was made up of two young adult volunteers, one female and one male, who were previously healthy. Findings and caveats that apply to the study as a whole: Contracting CD4+ clones were found mainly in CM and EM memory subsets, while CD8+ clones were enriched in EMRA. Only a couple of mild cases were covered in the study, and larger cohorts including severe cases with pre-infection samples were considered necessary. From day 15 to 85, contracting clones showed balanced CD4/CD8 phenotypes, whereas a second wave of clones that expanded from day 15 to 37 leaned towards CD4+. Some responding clones were detected in pre-infection memory, suggesting pre-existing cross-reactive memory T cells joined the SARS-CoV-2 response. Whether the second-wave clones peaking on day 37 were SARS-CoV-2 specific was not confirmed.

The CDR1 and CDR2 encoded by the germline V gene are SGHRS and YFSETQ. The CDR3 numbers 11 residues from cysteine through phenylalanine. Only the CDR3 DNA stays, 33 bases, in frame from base 1. The junction carries 11 bases between V and J, which are trimmed by 7 bases and 6 bases respectively. This clonotype was counted between two and nine times. It has no known antigen specificity. No much larger clonotype is one base removed from it; base qualities were not supplied. Ficoll-Paque density gradient centrifugation was used to isolate PBMCs. TCRdb lists the instrument as Illumina NovaSeq 6000. Using 5'RACE with constant-segment primers, TCRalpha and TCRbeta cDNA libraries were constructed, with sample barcodes and unique molecular identifiers added in the process. RNA was extracted from every sample with Trizol reagent. Amplification of the libraries took two PCR steps, and the second step added a second sample barcode plus Illumina TruSeq adapters. The libraries were sequenced on an Illumina NovaSeq using 2 x 150 bp paired-end reads. The source study handled its data this way. Demultiplexing of reads and collapsing into UMI-guided consensus sequences were performed with migec v1.2.7. Using mixcr v2.1.11, UMI consensuses were aligned to TRA and TRB V and J templates and then assembled into clonotypes. Clonotypes were classified as expanded or contracted when called significant by both edgeR and NoisET, with noise models trained on biological replicates. For edgeR calls, the cutoffs were a false discovery rate-adjusted p below 0.01 and a log2 fold-change threshold of 1. PCA with hierarchical clustering of max-normalized trajectories of the 1000 most abundant clonotypes was used as exploratory dynamics analysis. Each responding clone was given a CD4 or CD8 phenotype based on the CD4+ and CD8+ repertoires, which had been sequenced separately. TCRdb reanalyzed the raw reads on its own, using fastp at Q25 for trimming and MiXCR for clone calling, and kept in-frame beta chains. Entries are consolidated by CDR3 protein sequence, retaining the most common genes and DNA. The V and J calls and clone size are TCRdb's, not the authors'. The sample records around 110,000 distinct CDR3 sequences, roughly 12% of which are singletons. Around 30% of the sample rests with the top ten.

The sequenced sample consisted of PBMCs or a T cell subset sorted from them (not recorded which). The chain joins TRBV5-1 to TRBJ2-7; the D gene is unclear. This clonotype originated in an adult woman who had mild COVID-19 (a few samples of this study predate the infection). The sample titles of this study are shuffled in the database, so cell type and time point are left out; the donor was told from shared clones. CDR3 protein: CASSLASEQYF. The sequenced DNA is TGCGCCAGCTCTTTAGCCTCCGAGCAGTACTTC.